This T cell receptor (beta chain) is drawn from a study of shared clonotypes between healthy human individuals. Sequenced by immunoSEQ multiplex PCR; TCRdb stores in-frame clones only, minus some. The table includes hundreds of thousands of clones, more than 70% detected once. With 5 bases removed from V and 5 bases from J, the gap between germline ends came to 13 bases. The CDR3 contains 12 residues. Germline CDR1 is GTSNPN and CDR2 is SVGIG (reference sequence). This clone was seen once. This clonotype was sampled from a woman in her twenties or thirties in good health. Sample: memory CD4+ T cells sorted from blood. Subset indicated: CD45RA-negative fraction. The V call is TRBV30, the J call TRBJ2-7; tentatively, D is TRBD1 or TRBD2 (5 bases each). The CDR3 spells CAWGGALNEQYF. The DNA for the CDR3 is TGTGCCTGGGGGGGTGCCCTGAACGAGCAGTACTTC.